The rows below give T cell receptor beta chains drawn from one sample of a study of cytomegalovirus exposure and HLA in healthy donors. Profiled with immunoSEQ multiplex PCR; TCRdb holds only in-frame clones, not every one. The sample lists 180,000 or so clones, roughly 78% seen once, with 1.5% to 2% in the top ten. The sequencing sample was made of PBMCs. These receptors were taken from a woman between 25 and 40 years old in good health and CMV-seronegative. The CDR3 runs from the conserved cysteine through the conserved F or W. The order of the fields is D gene, J gene, clone size, V gene, CDR3 length, CDR3 protein, CDR3 DNA. A D gene is named only where the DNA matches it firmly. The size field is filled for only some rows; it gives once, few, many or a size class.

>.|TRBJ1-3|once|TRBV10-2|15
CASSDRTNSGNTIYF
TGCGCCAGCAGCGACAGGACCAACTCTGGAAACACCATATATTTT
>TRBD2|TRBJ2-1|.|TRBV7-3|16
CASSRGGLAGHNEQFF
TGTGCCAGCAGCCGGGGCGGACTAGCGGGACACAATGAGCAGTTCTTC
>TRBD1|TRBJ1-1|.|TRBV5-1|14
CASSTQGAQGEAFF
TGCGCCAGCAGCACACAGGGGGCGCAGGGTGAAGCTTTCTTT
>TRBD1|TRBJ1-2|.|TRBV12-5|17
CASGFLQGANLGYGYTF
TGTGCTAGTGGTTTCCTCCAGGGGGCGAATCTTGGCTATGGCTACACCTTC
>.|TRBJ1-5|.|TRBV5-5|14
CASSFGQGNQPQHF
TGTGCCAGCAGCTTCGGACAAGGCAATCAGCCCCAGCATTTT
>TRBD1|TRBJ2-7|.|TRBV9|17
CASSVGGWDRGSYEQYF
TGTGCCAGCAGCGTAGGCGGTTGGGACAGGGGCTCCTACGAGCAGTACTTC
>TRBD2|TRBJ2-1|.|TRBV7-7|16
CASSSGTSGVGNEQFF
TGTGCCAGCAGCTCCGGGACTAGCGGGGTGGGGAATGAGCAGTTCTTC
>TRBD1|TRBJ2-7|.|TRBV30|14
CAWSVQNRGLEQYF
TGTGCCTGGAGTGTACAAAACAGGGGGCTCGAGCAGTACTTC
>TRBD1|TRBJ1-2|.|TRBV5-1|15
CASSLGGQARYGYTF
TGCGCCAGCAGCTTGGGAGGACAGGCGCGCTATGGCTACACCTTC
>.|TRBJ2-7|.|TRBV5-4|14
CASSPGLGTYEQYF
TGTGCCAGCAGCCCCGGACTGGGGACCTACGAGCAGTACTTC
>TRBD1|TRBJ1-6|.|TRBV18|17
CASSPDRGQTYNSPLHF
TGTGCCAGCTCGCCCGACAGGGGGCAGACCTATAATTCACCCCTCCACTTT
>TRBD1|TRBJ2-5|.|TRBV4-3|19
CASSQDFPGTGVKGETQYF
TGCGCCAGCAGCCAAGATTTCCCTGGAACAGGGGTTAAGGGGGAGACCCAGTACTTC
>.|TRBJ2-3|.|TRBV2|14
CASTPAGSTDTQYF
TGTGCCAGCACCCCGGCCGGGAGCACAGATACGCAGTATTTT
>TRBD2|TRBJ2-5|.|TRBV10-1|15
CASSVSRGVQETQYF
TGCGCCAGCAGTGTTTCCCGGGGGGTCCAGGAGACCCAGTACTTC